A single sample is the source of the 3 T cell receptor beta chains below, sequenced in a study of control samples from healthy donors and cancer patients. Using immunoSEQ multiplex PCR, the repertoire was profiled, and TCRdb retains in-frame clones only, with some absent. The table shows roughly 190,000 clones, with 91% occurring only once. The sample consisted of blood. These receptors all come from a man aged 25-45 years in good health.

This sequence joins TRBV10-1 and TRBJ2-7; tentatively, D is TRBD1 (6 bases). The CDR3 loop spans 13 amino acids. Germline CDR1 is WNHNN and CDR2 is SYGVQD (reference sequence). The V gene lost 5 bases and the J gene lost 3 bases, with 11 bases spanning the gap. The CDR3 sequence: CASSKGDIYEQYF. CDR3 DNA: TGCGCCAGCAGTAAAGGGGACATCTACGAGCAGTACTTC.

This chain links TRBV9 with TRBJ2-1; perhaps D is TRBD1 or TRBD2 (5 bases each). Trimming cost V 4 bases and J 5 bases, with 13 bases left between them. The CDR3 extends over 14 amino acids. CDR1 is SGDLS and CDR2 is YYNGEE in the germline V gene. The CDR3 bases are TGTGCCAGCAGCCCCCGGGACCCGAACAATGAGCAGTTCTTC. It yields the protein CASSPRDPNNEQFF.

The V and J genes are TRBV4-2 and TRBJ1-2; no clear D. The CDR3 consists of 14 residues. In germline, CDR1 is LGHNA, CDR2 YNFKEQ. V lost 0 bases and J 4 bases, leaving 9 bases between the germline ends. The CDR3 reads CASSQDLRTYGYTF. In DNA form, the CDR3 reads TGTGCCAGCAGCCAAGATCTACGGACCTATGGCTACACCTTC.